This T cell receptor delta chain stems from a study of gamma-delta T cells after stem cell transplantation (dated by TCRdb to the mid-2010s). Trimming takes 0 bases from V and 0 bases from J, and the germline ends sit 22 bases apart. According to the germline V gene, CDR1 reads GEAIGNYY and CDR2 reads EKD. The cysteine opens and the phenylalanine closes a CDR3 of 19 amino acids. The kept DNA is CDR3 alone, 57 bases in frame from the first base. By its share of the sample, this clone is medium-sized (0.01 to 0.1%). No cognate antigen has been identified for it. No qualities accompany the bases; no much larger clone lies one base away. Libraries were prepared through RT-PCR. Reads for this sample came from an Illumina MiSeq. Clones were re-identified by TCRdb from the public reads with CATT, and rows with the same DNA were merged. The sample table shows about 2,800 delta-chain clones, and 2.5% to 3% are seen once. The ten top clones hold 20% to 25% of the sample.

This chain joins TRDV2 to TRDJ1; the D region is possibly TRDD2 or TRDD3, each matching across 6 bases. The sequence derives from a human donor. It is not recorded whose cells these are; they may come from a transplant donor. Source material: gamma-delta T cells. The CDR3 amino acid sequence is: CACDTVSYSRGEYTDKLIF. In nucleotides, the sequence is TGTGCCTGTGACACCGTATCCTACTCGCGGGGGGAGTACACCGATAAACTCATCTTT.